One and the same sample provided the 20 T cell receptor beta chains below, sequenced in a study of cytomegalovirus exposure and HLA in healthy donors. 60 Vbeta and 13 Jbeta primers were used in PCR. Generated by immunoSEQ multiplex PCR, the TCRdb table keeps only in-frame clones and is missing some. This table has about 79,000 clones, approximately 70% appearing once. The source material was PBMCs. The receptors stem from a man aged 60 to 69 in good health and CMV-seronegative.

This chain links TRBV5-4 with TRBJ2-1, with a tentative D call TRBD1 (5 bases). V was cut by 2 bases and J by 6 bases, with 12 bases left in between. This CDR3 is 14 amino acids long. In germline, CDR1 is SGHNT, CDR2 YYREEE (reference sequence). CDR3 protein: CASSLSHTGNEQFF. CDR3 bases: TGTGCCAGCAGCTTATCACACACAGGCAATGAGCAGTTCTTC. Looking up the rest from reference TRBV5-4 and TRBJ2-1 gives the full variable domain: ETGVTQSPTHLIKTRGQQVTLRCSSQSGHNTVSWYQQALGQGPQFIFQYYREEENGRGNFPPRFSGLQFPNYSSELNVNALELDDSALYLCASSLSHTGNEQFFGPGTRLTVL.

The chain has TRBV5-1 and TRBJ2-1, with 13 bases identical to TRBD2. V lost 5 bases and J lost 4; bases outside the gene matches: 3. The CDR3 extends over 15 amino acids. From germline, CDR1 is SGHRS and CDR2 YFSETQ. CDR3 nucleotides: TGCGCCAGCAGGTGGACTAGCGGGAGATACAATGAGCAGTTCTTC. Residues: CASRWTSGRYNEQFF.

This clone was counted a few times. V gene TRBV14 combines with J gene TRBJ1-1; tentative D call: TRBD1 (5 bases). The CDR3 has 13 residues. Per germline, CDR1 SGHDN and CDR2 FVKESK. The V end was cut by 2 bases, the J end by 4 bases, with 8 bases between. CDR3 sequence: CASSQYQGTEAFF. In nucleotides, the CDR3 is TGTGCCAGCAGCCAATATCAGGGCACTGAAGCTTTCTTT.

This chain links TRBV7-7 with TRBJ2-3; D unresolved. The CDR3 runs 12 residues. Germline CDR1 SSHAT, CDR2 FNYEAQ (reference sequence). The CDR3 spells CARSKVIDTQYF. The CDR3 nucleotides read TGTGCTAGAAGTAAAGTGATAGATACGCAGTATTTT.

This clone was observed a few times. The CDR3 region has the DNA TGTGCCAGCTGGCCTAGGCTAGCGGGAGTTGAGACCCAGTACTTC. It is translated as CASWPRLAGVETQYF. The chain recombines TRBV27 with TRBJ2-5; 10 nucleotides agree with TRBD2. This CDR3 comprises 15 residues. From germline, CDR1 is MNHEY and CDR2 SMNVEV (reference sequence). V trimming: 8 bases; J trimming: 5 bases; junction bases outside the gene matches: 11.

The chain links TRBV19 to TRBJ1-2; TRBD1 agrees at 10 bases. The CDR3 consists of 15 residues. With V trimmed by 5 bases and J by 8 bases, 11 bases remained unmatched. CDR1 and CDR2 (germline): LNHDA, SQIVND (reference sequence). The CDR3 is CASSPKSTGGLGYTF. The CDR3 DNA sequence: TGTGCCAGTAGTCCCAAATCGACAGGGGGCCTCGGCTACACCTTC.

The chain links TRBV6-1 to TRBJ1-2; D not resolved. Trimming cost V 4 bases and J 3 bases, with 12 bases left between them. The V gene's germline CDR1 is MNHNS and CDR2 SASEGT. The CDR3 length is 14 residues. CDR3 protein: CASSVRGTDYGYTF. CDR3 nucleotide sequence: TGTGCCAGCAGTGTACGGGGAACGGACTATGGCTACACCTTC.

The V call is TRBV6-1, the J call TRBJ1-5, with 7 bases matching TRBD1. There are 13 residues in the CDR3. Germline assignment: CDR1 MNHNS and CDR2 SASEGT. J lost 7 bases, V lost 6 bases, and 6 bases had no gene match. CDR3 sequence (DNA): TGTGCCAGCAGACCAACAGGGGAGCAGCCCCAGCATTTT. Its protein is CASRPTGEQPQHF.

The gene calls are TRBV30 and TRBJ1-6; a weak D match, TRBD1 (6 bases). Germline CDR1 is GTSNPN and CDR2 is SVGIG (reference sequence). CDR3 length: 14 amino acids. The germline V and J ends were trimmed by 3 bases and 7 bases, with 13 bases remaining between them. CDR3 coding DNA: TGTGCCTGGAGGGACGGGACACTAAATTCACCCCTCCACTTT. This codes for CAWRDGTLNSPLHF. Filled out from reference TRBV30 and TRBJ1-6, the complete variable domain reads SQTIHQWPATLVQPVGSPLSLECTVEGTSNPNLYWYRQAAGRGLQLLFYSVGIGQISSEVPQNLSASRPQDRQFILSSKKLLLSDSGFYLCAWRDGTLNSPLHFGNGTRLTVT.

This clone appeared a few times. The V gene is TRBV19, the J gene TRBJ2-2; D remains unclear. V was clipped by 4 bases and J by 2 bases, with 8 bases between them. CDR3 length equals 14 residues. From germline, CDR1 is LNHDA and CDR2 SQIVND (reference sequence). The chain's CDR3 is CASSTDKNTGELFF. In DNA form, the CDR3 reads TGTGCCAGTAGTACCGACAAAAACACCGGGGAGCTGTTTTTT.

The chain employs TRBV19 and TRBJ1-6, with D unclear. Between the trimmed V and J ends, which lost 6 bases and 6 bases, there was a span of 24 bases. The CDR3 consists of 18 residues. Germline lookup yields CDR1 LNHDA and CDR2 SQIVND (reference sequence). The CDR3 DNA reads TGTGCCAGTAGGCCCTATAATTATGAGGATCTGGGTAATTCACCCCTCCACTTT. Residues: CASRPYNYEDLGNSPLHF.

This chain connects TRBV10-2 to TRBJ1-5; D is unclear. Germline CDR1 WSHSY, CDR2 SAAADI. The V end lost 4 bases, the J end lost 3 bases, and 7 bases lay between the germline ends. The CDR3 runs 13 residues. Here the CDR3 DNA reads TGCGCCAGCAGTGCACAGATCAATCAGCCCCAGCATTTT. This encodes CASSAQINQPQHF.

The V call is TRBV19, the J call TRBJ1-5, with unresolved D. With 4 bases removed from V and 7 bases from J, the gap between germline ends came to 14 bases. The CDR3 covers 14 residues. Germline V gene sequence: CDR1 LNHDA, CDR2 SQIVND (reference sequence). CDR3 bases: TGTGCCAGTAGTACTTCGGCAGCGAGGCAGCCCCAGCATTTT. Translating gives CASSTSAARQPQHF.

This chain connects TRBV10-3 to TRBJ2-1; D might be TRBD2 (6 bases). The CDR3 loop spans 14 amino acids. Germline lookup yields CDR1 ENHRY and CDR2 SYGVKD. Trimming pared 10 bases from V and 8 bases from J, leaving 21 bases between. In DNA form, the CDR3 reads TGTGCCACCTCTAGAAGGGGTGGGGAGGATGAGCAGTTCTTC. Protein: CATSRRGGEDEQFF.

The V gene is TRBV6-1, the J gene TRBJ2-7; D might be TRBD2 (7 bases). The ends were cut back, 3 bases at V and 2 bases at J, with 17 bases in the middle. The CDR3 runs to 16 residues. Germline V gene lookup returns CDR1 MNHNS and CDR2 SASEGT. CDR3 protein: CASSDPRRGGTYEQYF. For the CDR3, the DNA is TGTGCCAGCAGTGACCCCCGAAGGGGGGGAACCTACGAGCAGTACTTC.

The rearrangement uses TRBV20-1 and TRBJ1-1; maybe TRBD1 (5 bases). CDR3 length: 11 residues. V was clipped by 8 bases and J by 6 bases, with 13 bases between them. Germline V CDR1 and CDR2: DFQATT, SNEGSKA (reference sequence). The CDR3 DNA sequence: TGCAGTCTCACAGGTTCCTCTGAAGCTTTCTTT. It specifies CSLTGSSEAFF.

This chain links TRBV11-2 with TRBJ2-1, with D perhaps matching TRBD1 (5 bases). Trimming shortened V by 1 base and J by 10 bases, and 8 bases separated the two germline ends. Germline CDR1 is SGHAT and CDR2 is FQNNGV. This CDR3 has 12 residues. CDR3 nucleotides: TGTGCCAGCAGCTTAGGGGGCTGGGAGCAGTTCTTC. It encodes CASSLGGWEQFF.

Only one count was recorded for this clone. The genes are TRBV5-4 and TRBJ2-3, with 9 nucleotides matching TRBD2. The J segment lost 1 base and the V segment lost 4 bases, leaving 7 bases of the junction unmatched. The V gene's germline CDR1 is SGHNT and CDR2 YYREEE (reference sequence). This CDR3 spans 16 amino acids. The CDR3 protein is CASSPAGGAGTDTQYF. CDR3 sequence (DNA): TGTGCCAGCAGCCCCGCGGGGGGGGCCGGCACAGATACGCAGTATTTT.

CDR3 coding DNA: TGTGCCAGCAGTTCAGGGACAGGCCGCCCAACTAATGAAAAACTGTTTTTT. Translated, it gives CASSSGTGRPTNEKLFF. The chain is built from TRBV27 and TRBJ1-4, with 8 bases aligning to TRBD1. Per the germline V gene, CDR1 is MNHEY and CDR2 is SMNVEV (reference sequence). With V trimmed by 4 bases and J by 0 bases, 7 bases remained unmatched. The CDR3 contains 17 residues. Full variable domain (remainder filled in from reference TRBV27 and TRBJ1-4): EAQVTQNPRYLITVTGKKLTVTCSQNMNHEYMSWYRQDPGLGLRQIYYSMNVEVTDKGDVPEGYKVSRKEKRNFPLILESPSPNQTSLYFCASSSGTGRPTNEKLFFGSGTQLSVL.

This clone was seen a single time. The J gene is TRBJ2-1, the V gene TRBV4-1; 10 bases are shared with TRBD1. With V trimmed by 4 bases and J by 7 bases, 7 bases remained unmatched. Germline CDR1 is MGHRA and CDR2 is YSYEKL. The CDR3 is 15 amino acids. The CDR3 nucleotides read TGCGCCAGCAGCCCGCGACAGGGGGCCGGTAATGAGCAGTTCTTC. Its protein is CASSPRQGAGNEQFF.